This T cell receptor (beta chain) was captured in a study of shared clonotypes between healthy human individuals. This CDR3 has 13 amino acids. Trimming cost V 6 bases and J 6 bases, with 14 bases left between them. Per the germline V gene, CDR1 is MNHNY and CDR2 is SVGAGI (reference sequence). Naive CD8 cells were CD45RO-negative, positively selected for CCR7, excluding terminally differentiated effector memory CD45RA+ cells. Using immunoSEQ multiplex PCR, the repertoire was profiled, and TCRdb retains in-frame clones only, with some absent. The sample carries approximately 1.9 million clones, 90% to 95% recorded once.

This clonotype was obtained from a man younger than 30 in good health. Some clones in this sample may be carry-over from other donors' samples. The rearrangement joins TRBV6-6 to TRBJ2-5, with D possibly called TRBD1 or TRBD2 (5 bases each). The sample consisted of naive CD8+ T cells from PBMCs. In DNA form, the CDR3 reads TGTGCCAGCAGGCCTAGGGACCGGCAGACCCAGTACTTC. Translating it yields CASRPRDRQTQYF.